The 17 T cell receptor beta chains below all came from one sample that was sequenced in a study of OX40 agonist ivuxolimab in advanced cancers. Assay: immunoSEQ multiplex PCR; the TCRdb copy retains only in-frame clones and omits some. The sample has about 50,000 clones, roughly 91% seen once; the top ten hold approximately 4.4%. The sample here was CD4+ or CD8+ T cells sorted from blood, taken in a trial of the OX40 agonist ivuxolimab. Source of these receptors: an adult with an advanced solid tumor such as melanoma, head and neck, liver or kidney cancer.

The V and J genes are TRBV19 and TRBJ2-7, with 7 bases identical to TRBD2. The CDR3 sequence is 15 residues long. The V segment lost 5 bases and the J segment 2 bases; nucleotides outside the gene matches: 9. Germline-derived CDR1 and CDR2 are LNHDA and SQIVND (reference sequence). CDR3 region: CASSRIGEGPYEQYF. The CDR3, as DNA: TGTGCCAGTAGTCGGATCGGGGAGGGACCCTACGAGCAGTACTTC. The variable domain in full, with the rest retrieved from reference TRBV19 and TRBJ2-7, is DGGITQSPKYLFRKEGQNVTLSCEQNLNHDAMYWYRQDPGQGLRLIYYSQIVNDFQKGDIAEGYSVSREKKESFPLTVTSAQKNPTAFYLCASSRIGEGPYEQYFGPGTRLTVT.

CDR3 sequence (DNA): TGTGCCAGCAGCCCCGGGACAGCCAACACAGATACGCAGTATTTT. This codes for CASSPGTANTDTQYF. The chain is built from TRBV11-3 and TRBJ2-3, with TRBD1 matching 7 bases. V was pared by 5 bases and J by 2 bases, with 7 bases of the junction left unmatched. CDR1 and CDR2 (germline): SGHNT, YENEEA. This CDR3 has 15 amino acids.

This clone showed up just once. This chain links TRBV7-9 with TRBJ2-7; a weak D match, TRBD2 (6 bases). V was shortened by 6 bases and J by 3 bases, with 12 bases between the two germline ends. The CDR3 contains 13 residues. Germline V gene lookup returns CDR1 SEHNR and CDR2 FQNEAQ (reference sequence). The CDR3 region is CASRGSTSYEQYF. The DNA of the CDR3 is TGTGCCAGCAGGGGGTCGACTAGCTACGAGCAGTACTTC.

This chain uses TRBV6-5 with TRBJ1-2; D gene unclear. In germline, CDR1 is MNHEY, CDR2 SVGAGI. CDR3 length: 14 amino acids. With 5 bases removed from V and 4 bases from J, the gap between germline ends came to 14 bases. This chain's CDR3 is CASSQALSGYGYTF. CDR3 nucleotides: TGTGCCAGCAGTCAAGCCCTTTCGGGCTATGGCTACACCTTC.

The chain has TRBV7-2 and TRBJ1-5, with D uncertain. With 3 bases removed from V and 0 bases from J, the gap between germline ends came to 15 bases. The CDR3 totals 17 residues. From germline, CDR1 is SGHTA and CDR2 FQGNSA. The CDR3 sequence: CASSLTQGLYSNQPQHF. The DNA for the CDR3 is TGTGCCAGCAGCTTGACCCAAGGACTGTATAGCAATCAGCCCCAGCATTTT.

The J gene is TRBJ1-1, the V gene TRBV7-9; no definite D call. The CDR3 runs 12 residues. The germline CDR1 and CDR2 sequences are SEHNR and FQNEAQ (reference sequence). V lost 1 base and J 3 bases, leaving 3 bases between the germline ends. Here the CDR3 reads CASSLGYTEAFF. The CDR3 DNA sequence: TGTGCCAGCAGCTTAGGGTACACTGAAGCTTTCTTT.

The J gene is TRBJ2-1, the V gene TRBV6-4; 9 nucleotides match TRBD2. CDR3 size: 13 residues. V was pared by 4 bases and J by 9 bases, with 4 bases of the junction left unmatched. CDR1 is MRHNA and CDR2 is SNTAGT in the germline V gene. This CDR3 reads CASSGTSETEQFF. DNA for the CDR3: TGTGCCAGCAGTGGGACTAGCGAGACTGAGCAGTTCTTC.

The V gene is TRBV19, the J gene TRBJ1-5, with D unresolved. Germline-derived CDR1 and CDR2 are LNHDA and SQIVND (reference sequence). The CDR3 sequence is 15 residues long. The V and J ends lost 2 bases and 3 bases respectively, with 11 bases between them. Here the CDR3 DNA reads TGTGCCAGTAGTATATACTCCATATTCAATCAGCCCCAGCATTTT. It is translated as CASSIYSIFNQPQHF.

The V and J genes are TRBV7-8 and TRBJ2-3; 9 bases match TRBD2. J was trimmed by 4 bases and V by 5 bases; bases with no gene match: 10. CDR3 length: 16 residues. Looked up from germline, CDR1 is SGHVS and CDR2 is FQNEAQ. CDR3 sequence: CASSPPGLASSDTQYF. The CDR3 DNA is TGTGCCAGCAGCCCTCCGGGACTAGCAAGTTCAGATACGCAGTATTTT. Complete variable domain (other parts from reference TRBV7-8 and TRBJ2-3): GAGVSQSPRYKVAKRGQDVALRCDPISGHVSLFWYQQALGQGPEFLTYFQNEAQLDKSGLPSDRFFAERPEGSVSTLKIQRTQQEDSAVYLCASSPPGLASSDTQYFGPGTRLTVL.

The chain carries TRBV4-1 and TRBJ2-2; D uncertain. The CDR3 is made up of 12 amino acids. Germline CDR1 MGHRA, CDR2 YSYEKL. Trimming shortened V by 5 bases and J by 7 bases, and 8 bases separated the two germline ends. The DNA of the CDR3 is TGCGCCAGCAGCACGGTGGACGGGGAGCTGTTTTTT. As protein: CASSTVDGELFF.

This rearrangement joins TRBV29-1 to TRBJ2-7; TRBD1 might be the D (5 bases). Germline CDR1 is SQVTM and CDR2 is ANQGSEA. CDR3 size: 16 residues. V was cut by 1 base and J by 0 bases, with 16 bases left in between. DNA of the CDR3: TGCAGCGTTGAAGTTTCTCGGGCCAGGGCCTCCTACGAGCAGTACGTC. It codes for CSVEVSRARASYEQYV.

This clone is a singleton in its sample. The genes are TRBV7-9 and TRBJ2-6; 8 bases are a match to TRBD1. Germline lookup yields CDR1 SEHNR and CDR2 FQNEAQ (reference sequence). Trimming cost V 5 bases and J 1 base; bases outside gene matches: 1. The CDR3 is made up of 15 amino acids. In nucleotides, the CDR3 is TGTGCCAGCAGCGGACAGGGTTCTGGGGCCAACGTCCTGACTTTC. Amino acid sequence: CASSGQGSGANVLTF.

The rearrangement links TRBV5-4 to TRBJ2-6; D ambiguous. Germline assignment: CDR1 SGHNT and CDR2 YYREEE (reference sequence). This CDR3 has 16 residues. V was clipped by 1 base and J by 2 bases, with 10 bases between them. For the CDR3, the DNA is TGTGCCAGCAGCTTGCCCCTGCCACCTGGGGCCAACGTCCTGACTTTC. It codes for CASSLPLPPGANVLTF.

This chain links TRBV7-9 with TRBJ2-1; 7 bases align to TRBD2. Germline V CDR1 and CDR2: SEHNR, FQNEAQ (reference sequence). CDR3 length equals 15 residues. Germline trimming cut 5 bases from V and 4 bases from J; bases unmatched to any gene: 8. CDR3 DNA sequence: TGTGCCAGCAGCCCCCGGGGGGTGCTTTACAATGAGCAGTTCTTC. This translates into CASSPRGVLYNEQFF.

The rearrangement joins TRBV10-3 to TRBJ1-1, with 9 bases matching TRBD1. The CDR3 is 11 residues long. Germline loops: CDR1 ENHRY, CDR2 SYGVKD. V lost 3 bases to trimming and J lost 13 bases; unmatched junction nucleotides: 3. CDR3 bases: TGTGCCATCAGTGATGACAGGGGGGTTTTCTTT. Amino acid sequence: CAISDDRGVFF.

This rearrangement joins TRBV19 to TRBJ1-1; unclear D gene. In germline, CDR1 is LNHDA, CDR2 SQIVND (reference sequence). The CDR3 loop spans 13 amino acids. The V end was cut by 7 bases, the J end by 0 bases, with 9 bases between. This chain's CDR3 is CASNAGLNTEAFF. CDR3 coding DNA: TGTGCCAGTAACGCAGGCTTGAACACTGAAGCTTTCTTT.

The chain combines TRBV7-2 with TRBJ2-7; 8 bases match TRBD1. Germline CDR1 is SGHTA and CDR2 is FQGNSA. There are 18 residues in the CDR3. The trim removed 2 bases at V and 3 bases at J, leaving 15 bases unmatched. The CDR3 DNA reads as TGTGCCAGCAGCTTACACCTAAACCCGGGACAGGAAAACTACGAGCAGTACTTC. Protein sequence: CASSLHLNPGQENYEQYF.